This T cell receptor beta chain was sequenced during a study of identical twins. Ten or more counts support this clonotype. What it recognizes is unknown. Study outcomes and limitations: It was out-of-frame TCR alpha sharing in monozygotic twins that models underestimated.

Germline loops: CDR1 SGHVS, CDR2 FQNEAQ. CDR3 length: 14 residues. V was pared by 0 bases and J by 8 bases, with 13 bases between. TCRdb reprocessed the 5' RACE reads via MiXCR and lists one record per CDR3 protein. The sample has some 600,000 distinct CDR3 sequences; roughly 6.6% are singletons. These data were also filed under a second study, of yellow fever vaccine responses in identical twins.

The TCR sequence derives from a woman under 30 in good health. The specimen was PBMCs. J is TRBJ1-2 and V is TRBV7-8; D perhaps matches TRBD1 (6 bases). In DNA form, the CDR3 reads TGTGCCAGCAGCTTAGCGTTCAGGGACAAGGGCTACACCTTC. Protein sequence: CASSLAFRDKGYTF.